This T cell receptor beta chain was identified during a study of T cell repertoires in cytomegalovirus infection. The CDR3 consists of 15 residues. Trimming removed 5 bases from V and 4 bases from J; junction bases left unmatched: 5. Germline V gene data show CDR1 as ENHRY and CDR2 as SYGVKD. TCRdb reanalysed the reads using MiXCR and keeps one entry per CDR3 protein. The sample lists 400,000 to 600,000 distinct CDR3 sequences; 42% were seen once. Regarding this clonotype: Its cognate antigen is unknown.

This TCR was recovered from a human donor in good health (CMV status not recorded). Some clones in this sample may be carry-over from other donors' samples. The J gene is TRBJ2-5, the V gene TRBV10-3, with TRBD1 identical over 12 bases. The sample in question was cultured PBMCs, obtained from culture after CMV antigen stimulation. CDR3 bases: TGTGCCATCAGTCCGGGACAGGGGGCCTCAGAGACCCAGTACTTC. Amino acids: CAISPGQGASETQYF.